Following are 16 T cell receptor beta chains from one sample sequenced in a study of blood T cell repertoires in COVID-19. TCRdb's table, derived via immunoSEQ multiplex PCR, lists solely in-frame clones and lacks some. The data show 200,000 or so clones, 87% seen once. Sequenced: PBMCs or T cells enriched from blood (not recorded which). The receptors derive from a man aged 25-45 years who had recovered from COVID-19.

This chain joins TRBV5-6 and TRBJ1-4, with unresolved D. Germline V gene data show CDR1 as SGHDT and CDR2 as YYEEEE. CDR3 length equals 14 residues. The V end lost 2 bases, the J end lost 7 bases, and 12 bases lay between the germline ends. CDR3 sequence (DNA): TGTGCCAGCAGCTTAGGGAGTCCTTCTGAAAAACTGTTTTTT. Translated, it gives CASSLGSPSEKLFF.

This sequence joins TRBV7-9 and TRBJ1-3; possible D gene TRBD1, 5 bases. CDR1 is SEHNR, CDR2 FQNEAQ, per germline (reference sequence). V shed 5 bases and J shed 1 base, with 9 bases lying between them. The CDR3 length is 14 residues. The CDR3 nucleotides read TGTGCCAGCAGCACGGGGGTATCTGGAAACACCATATATTTT. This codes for CASSTGVSGNTIYF.

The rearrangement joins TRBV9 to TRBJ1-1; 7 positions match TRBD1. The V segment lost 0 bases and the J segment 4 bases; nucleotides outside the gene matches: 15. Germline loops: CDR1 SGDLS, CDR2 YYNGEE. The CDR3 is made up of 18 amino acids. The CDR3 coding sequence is TGTGCCAGCAGCGTAGCTACCCGGTTGGAGGGGGCGGGCACTGAAGCTTTCTTT. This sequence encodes CASSVATRLEGAGTEAFF.

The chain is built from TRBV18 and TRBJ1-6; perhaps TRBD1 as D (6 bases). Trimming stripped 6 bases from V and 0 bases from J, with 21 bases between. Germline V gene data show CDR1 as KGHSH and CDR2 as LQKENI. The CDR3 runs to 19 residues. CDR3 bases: TGTGCCAGCTCTCCCTGGAGGGGGGGCCGAAGCTCCTATAATTCACCCCTCCACTTT. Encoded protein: CASSPWRGGRSSYNSPLHF.

CDR3 loop: CAISGSQGLFTEAFF. For the CDR3, the DNA is TGTGCCATCAGTGGTTCCCAAGGACTCTTCACTGAAGCTTTCTTT. The chain is built from TRBV10-3 and TRBJ1-1; D unclear. Trimming took off 4 bases at V and 4 bases at J, with 16 bases between the two ends. The CDR3 runs to 15 residues. CDR1 ENHRY and CDR2 SYGVKD come from the germline V gene.

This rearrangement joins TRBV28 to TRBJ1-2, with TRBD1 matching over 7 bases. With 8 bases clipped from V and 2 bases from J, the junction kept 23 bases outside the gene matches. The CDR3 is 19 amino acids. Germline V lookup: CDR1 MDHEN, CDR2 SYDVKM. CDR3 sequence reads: CASYLYPGQGGPHNYGYTF. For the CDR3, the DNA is TGTGCCAGCTACCTGTACCCTGGGCAGGGGGGACCCCACAACTATGGCTACACCTTC.

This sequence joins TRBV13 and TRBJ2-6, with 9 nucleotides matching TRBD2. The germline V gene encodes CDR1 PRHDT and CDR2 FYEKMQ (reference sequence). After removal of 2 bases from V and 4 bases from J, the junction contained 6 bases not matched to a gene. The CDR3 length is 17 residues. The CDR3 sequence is CASSLLGLAAGANVLTF. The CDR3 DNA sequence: TGTGCCAGCAGCTTATTGGGACTAGCTGCCGGGGCCAACGTCCTGACTTTC.

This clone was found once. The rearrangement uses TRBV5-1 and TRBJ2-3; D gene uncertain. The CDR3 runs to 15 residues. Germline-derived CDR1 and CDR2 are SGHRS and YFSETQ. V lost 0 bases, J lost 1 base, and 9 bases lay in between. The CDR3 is CASSLGIAGTDTQYF. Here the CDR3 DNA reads TGCGCCAGCAGCTTGGGGATAGCAGGCACAGATACGCAGTATTTT.

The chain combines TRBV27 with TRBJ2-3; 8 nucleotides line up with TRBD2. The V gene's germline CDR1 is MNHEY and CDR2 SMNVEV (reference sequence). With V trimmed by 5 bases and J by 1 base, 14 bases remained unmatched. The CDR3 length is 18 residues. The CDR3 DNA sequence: TGTGCCAGCAGTCCCCATCAACTAGCGGCCTTTGGCACAGATACGCAGTATTTT. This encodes CASSPHQLAAFGTDTQYF.

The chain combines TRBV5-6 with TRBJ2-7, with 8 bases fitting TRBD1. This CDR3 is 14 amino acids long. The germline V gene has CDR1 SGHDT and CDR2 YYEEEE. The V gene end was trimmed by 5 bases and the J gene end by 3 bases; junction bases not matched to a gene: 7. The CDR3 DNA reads TGTGCCAGCAGACGGGACAGGTCCCTCTACGAGCAGTACTTC. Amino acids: CASRRDRSLYEQYF.

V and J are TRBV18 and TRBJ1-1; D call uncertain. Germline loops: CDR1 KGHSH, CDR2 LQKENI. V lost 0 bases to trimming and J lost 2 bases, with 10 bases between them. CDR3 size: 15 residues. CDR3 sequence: CASSPPAGTNTEAFF. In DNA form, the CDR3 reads TGTGCCAGCTCACCACCAGCAGGAACCAACACTGAAGCTTTCTTT.

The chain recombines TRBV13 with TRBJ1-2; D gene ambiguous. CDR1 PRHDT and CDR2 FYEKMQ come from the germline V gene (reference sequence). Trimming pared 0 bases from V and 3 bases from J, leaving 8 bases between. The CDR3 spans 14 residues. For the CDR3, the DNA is TGTGCCAGCAGCTTAGGGGGAGACCACTATGGCTACACCTTC. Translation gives CASSLGGDHYGYTF.

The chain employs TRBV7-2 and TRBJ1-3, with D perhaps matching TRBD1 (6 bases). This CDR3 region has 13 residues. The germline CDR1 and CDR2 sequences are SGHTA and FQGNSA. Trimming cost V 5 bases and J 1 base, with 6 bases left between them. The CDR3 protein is CASSGQSGNTIYF. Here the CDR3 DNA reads TGTGCCAGCAGCGGACAGTCTGGAAACACCATATATTTT.

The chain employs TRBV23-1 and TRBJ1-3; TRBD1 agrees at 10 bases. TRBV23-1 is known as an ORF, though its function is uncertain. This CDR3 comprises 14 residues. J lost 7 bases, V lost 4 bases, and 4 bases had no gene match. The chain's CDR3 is CASSPGQGSNTIYF. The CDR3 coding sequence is TGCGCCAGCAGTCCGGGACAGGGGAGTAACACCATATATTTT.

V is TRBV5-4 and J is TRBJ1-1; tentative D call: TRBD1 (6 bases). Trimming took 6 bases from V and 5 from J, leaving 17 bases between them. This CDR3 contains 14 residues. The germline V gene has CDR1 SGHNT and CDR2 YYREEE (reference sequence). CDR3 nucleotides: TGTGCCAGCATCGGGGCAGGGGTCGGTACTGAAGCTTTCTTT. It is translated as CASIGAGVGTEAFF.

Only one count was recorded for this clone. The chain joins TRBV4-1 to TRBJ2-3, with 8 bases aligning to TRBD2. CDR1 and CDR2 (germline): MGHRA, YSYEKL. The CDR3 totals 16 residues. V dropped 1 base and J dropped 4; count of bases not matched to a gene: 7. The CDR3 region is CASSQVGGGGPDTQYF. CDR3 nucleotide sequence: TGCGCCAGCAGCCAAGTGGGAGGCGGGGGGCCAGATACGCAGTATTTT.